Shown below are 10 T cell receptor beta chains from a single sample sequenced in a study of cytomegalovirus exposure and HLA in healthy donors. With 60 Vbeta and 13 Jbeta primers, the PCR was carried out. Sequenced by immunoSEQ multiplex PCR; TCRdb stores in-frame clones only, minus some. The sample holds about 200,000 clones, about 80% seen once. The material sequenced was PBMCs. Receptors originate from a man in his forties in good health and CMV-seropositive.

This clone came up a few times. The V gene is TRBV6-5, the J gene TRBJ2-2, with 12 bases fitting TRBD2. CDR1 is MNHEY and CDR2 is SVGAGI in the germline V gene. The CDR3 spans 15 residues. V lost 7 bases, J lost 6 bases, and 6 bases stayed unmatched. CDR3 sequence (DNA): TGTGCCAGCAATTTTCTAGCGGGAGGGCCCGGGGAGCTGTTTTTT. It is translated as CASNFLAGGPGELFF.

The V gene is TRBV7-3, the J gene TRBJ2-1; 8 bases fit TRBD2. This CDR3 is 16 amino acids long. Germline V CDR1 and CDR2: SGHTA, FQGTGA. V was pared by 5 bases and J by 3 bases, with 9 bases of the junction left unmatched. CDR3 nucleotides: TGTGCCAGCAGCAGAACTAGCGGAGGCGACTACAATGAGCAGTTCTTC. Translating gives CASSRTSGGDYNEQFF.

The chain uses TRBV5-1 and TRBJ2-7; 10 nucleotides line up with TRBD2. Per germline, CDR1 SGHRS and CDR2 YFSETQ. The CDR3 sequence is 15 residues long. The V and J ends lost 0 bases and 4 bases, in that order; junction bases with no gene match: 4. The CDR3 DNA follows: TGCGCCAGCAGCTTGGTCACTAGCGGGACGTACGAGCAGTACTTC. Translated, it gives CASSLVTSGTYEQYF.

This chain links TRBV25-1 with TRBJ1-5, with TRBD1 matching 7 bases. Germline trimming cut 4 bases from V and 1 base from J; bases unmatched to any gene: 1. Germline CDR1 and CDR2: MGHDK and SYGVNS. The CDR3 is made up of 14 amino acids. The CDR3 region has the DNA TGTGCCAGCAGTGTGACAGGGAGCAATCAGCCCCAGCATTTT. This encodes CASSVTGSNQPQHF.

The chain couples TRBV14 to TRBJ1-1, with a weak D call TRBD1 (6 bases). Germline assignment: CDR1 SGHDN and CDR2 FVKESK. The CDR3 sequence is 15 residues long. V was pared by 0 bases and J by 10 bases, with 18 bases between. The CDR3 nucleotides are TGTGCCAGCAGCCAAGAAGGGGGAGCGACTTGGAGAGCTTTCTTT. Translated: CASSQEGGATWRAFF.

The chain uses TRBV19 and TRBJ2-5, with D possibly matching TRBD1 (6 bases). The germline V gene has CDR1 LNHDA and CDR2 SQIVND (reference sequence). V gave up 1 base and J gave up 6 bases, with 15 bases separating them. The length of the CDR3 is 15 residues. CDR3 sequence (DNA): TGTGCCAGTAGTATAGGGACAGACATTCGTAAGACCCAGTACTTC. This encodes CASSIGTDIRKTQYF.

The chain combines TRBV13 with TRBJ2-1, with 7 positions matching TRBD1. Germline CDR1 is PRHDT and CDR2 is FYEKMQ (reference sequence). CDR3 length equals 13 residues. V was clipped by 4 bases and J by 10 bases; unmatched bases: 7. CDR3 DNA: TGTGCCAGCAGCTCAAACAGGGGATACGAGCAGTTCTTC. It yields the protein CASSSNRGYEQFF.

This rearrangement joins TRBV9 to TRBJ2-2; 7 bases align to TRBD2. The germline V gene encodes CDR1 SGDLS and CDR2 YYNGEE. After removal of 0 bases from V and 7 bases from J, the junction contained 6 bases not matched to a gene. This CDR3 comprises 15 residues. The CDR3 nucleotides read TGTGCCAGCAGCGTAGAGGGCGGGAGCGGCGGGGAGCTGTTTTTT. Translated, it gives CASSVEGGSGGELFF.

V usage is TRBV25-1 and J usage is TRBJ2-1, with D possibly being TRBD1 (5 bases). CDR3 size: 15 residues. V lost 2 bases and J lost 7, with 15 bases in between. In germline, CDR1 is MGHDK, CDR2 SYGVNS. The CDR3 DNA reads as TGTGCCAGCAGTGAAGGATCAGGGTTATGGAATGAGCAGTTCTTC. Protein product: CASSEGSGLWNEQFF.

This rearrangement joins TRBV27 to TRBJ1-5; possibly TRBD1 for D (5 bases). Deletions cut 3 bases from V and 7 bases from J, with 13 bases between. The CDR3 sequence is 14 residues long. Looked up from germline, CDR1 is MNHEY and CDR2 is SMNVEV (reference sequence). This CDR3 is CASSFSGIGQPQHF. DNA for the CDR3: TGTGCCAGCAGTTTTTCAGGGATTGGGCAGCCCCAGCATTTT.